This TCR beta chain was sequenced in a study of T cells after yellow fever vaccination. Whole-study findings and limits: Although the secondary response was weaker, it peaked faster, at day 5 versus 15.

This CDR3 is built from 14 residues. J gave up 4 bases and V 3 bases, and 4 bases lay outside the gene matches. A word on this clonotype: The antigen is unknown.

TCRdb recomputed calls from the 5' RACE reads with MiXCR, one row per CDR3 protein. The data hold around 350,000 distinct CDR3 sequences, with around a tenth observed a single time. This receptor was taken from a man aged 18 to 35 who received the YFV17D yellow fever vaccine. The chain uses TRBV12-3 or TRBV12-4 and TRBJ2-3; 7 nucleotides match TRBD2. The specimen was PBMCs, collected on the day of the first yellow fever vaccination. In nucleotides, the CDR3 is TGTGCCAGCAGTTTGAGGAGCGGGGCAGATACGCAGTATTTT. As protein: CASSLRSGADTQYF.